The present TCR beta chain was sequenced within a study of blood T cells in healthy people across ages (dated by TCRdb to between 2015 and 2016). At the level of the whole study: In model experiments, template switching captured roughly one uniquely barcoded TCR beta cDNA molecule for every two T cells. The study measured age-related changes in TCR beta repertoire diversity using deep sequencing normalized with unique cDNA molecular identifiers. Donors were grouped into four age groups: young (average approximately 16 years), middle-aged (39), aged (roughly 62) and long-lived (just over 80). Donors of different ages were randomly distributed across sequencing lanes to avoid experimental bias. Two additional independent replicas of 1 million unique cDNA reads from the same blood draw were analyzed for two donors (one aged 18 to 30 and one aged 80 or older). Findings and caveats that apply to the study as a whole: Compared with the aged group, the long-lived group had more naive CD4+ T cells, fewer expanded clones and increased TCR diversity, suggesting age selection. Observed TCR beta diversity per million T cells fell roughly linearly with age, and a significant reduction was already apparent by age approximately 40. Total diversity estimates from one million sequenced T cells were considered lower bounds and underestimates. A strong correlation was found between observed TCR beta diversity and the percentage of naive T cells measured by flow cytometry. Because profiling used bulk unsorted PBMCs, naive and antigen-experienced compartments could not be compared conclusively. The CMV infection status of donors was not known, potentially confounding age-related changes in expanded clonotypes.

Donors were roughly 40 systemically healthy Caucasian individuals from Russia aged about 6 to 100 years. Each donor gave about 11 milliliters of peripheral blood, drawn into EDTA-treated Vacutainer tubes. PBMCs were isolated by Ficoll-Paque density-gradient centrifugation, with at least 7 million obtained per sample. Total RNA was extracted from PBMCs with Trizol reagent, with at least 6 micrograms obtained per sample. For every donor, flow cytometry on a PBMC aliquot measured the percentage of naive CD45RAhigh/CD27high T cells. V is shortened by 0 bases, J by 6 bases, and the region joining them spans 16 bases. Looking up the germline V gene yields CDR1 SGHTS and CDR2 YDEGEE. From the cysteine up to the phenylalanine, the CDR3 has a length of 16 residues. Left in the record is the CDR3 DNA by itself, 48 bases read in frame from the first base. Libraries came from 5' RACE. For sequencing, an Illumina HiSeq 2500 was employed. A second PCR of roughly 7 to 11 cycles was run with a J-beta primer mix and a sample-barcoded 5' primer. A unique molecular identifier was introduced onto each TCR beta cDNA molecule by a template-switch 5' adaptor carrying 12 random nucleotides. At least 2.5 million CDR3-containing paired-end reads were obtained from each sample. First-strand cDNA synthesis was performed from all RNA using the Mint cDNA synthesis kit, with priming by a TRBC-specific oligonucleotide. Following uracil-DNA glycosylase treatment, a first 18-cycle PCR with universal primers M1SS and BC2_uni_R was performed on all cDNA. Regarding the original processing steps: For normalization, 1 million high-quality reads were randomly selected from each sample, with every read carrying a distinct molecular identifier. Instead of being binned into consensus sequences, reads that shared molecular identifiers were thrown out. MiTCR, with a Q25 quality threshold and the strictest error-elimination algorithm, was used for CDR3 identification, clonotype clustering and error correction. A nonparametric unseen species model with Euler transformation was used to estimate lower-bound total TCR beta diversity. TCRdb reprocessing: public reads trimmed at Q25 with fastp, clones called with MiXCR, in-frame beta chains kept. Rows matching on CDR3 protein sequence are summarized as one entry with the most common DNA and genes. TCRdb assigned the V and J calls; the authors' analysis was not used. Present in this sample are more than 650,000 distinct CDR3 sequences, approximately 22% of which were seen just once. The ten top clones hold around 22% of the sample.

This clonotype was counted only a few times. No antigen is known for it. Base qualities are missing; no much larger clone stands one base away. Sequences were obtained from blood. The rearrangement combines TRBV5-8 with TRBJ1-5, with TRBD1 as a weak D call on 6 bases. This clonotype originated in a man between 65 and 85 years old in good health. The DNA sequence follows: TGTGCCAGCAGCTTGGTAGCCTGGGGGCTGGTTCAGCCCCAGCATTTT. Translated, it gives CASSLVAWGLVQPQHF.